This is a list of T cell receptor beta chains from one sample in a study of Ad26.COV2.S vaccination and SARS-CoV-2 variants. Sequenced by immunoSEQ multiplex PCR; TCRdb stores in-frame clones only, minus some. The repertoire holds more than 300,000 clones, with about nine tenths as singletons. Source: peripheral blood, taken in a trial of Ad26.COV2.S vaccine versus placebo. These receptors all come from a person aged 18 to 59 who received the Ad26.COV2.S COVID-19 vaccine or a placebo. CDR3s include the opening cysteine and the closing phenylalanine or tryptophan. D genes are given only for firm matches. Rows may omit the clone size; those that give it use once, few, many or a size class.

CASSPQTTYEQYF TGTGCCAGCAGCCCCCAGACGACCTACGAGCAGTACTTC TRBJ2-7 NA TRBV3-1/TRBV3-2 NA
CASSDSGEIPTEAFF TGTGCCAGCAGTGACTCGGGGGAAATTCCTACTGAAGCTTTCTTT TRBJ1-1 NA TRBV6-5 NA
CASSHSLRTGMGSEQYF TGTGCCAGCAGCCACTCCCTCAGGACAGGGATGGGAAGCGAGCAGTACTTC TRBJ2-7 NA TRBV3-1/TRBV3-2 TRBD1
CASSADADYLNQPQHF TGTGCCAGCAGTGCAGACGCGGACTACTTGAATCAGCCCCAGCATTTT TRBJ1-5 NA TRBV2 NA
CASSQTGGQETQYF TGTGCCAGCAGCCAAACAGGGGGCCAAGAGACCCAGTACTTC TRBJ2-5 once TRBV7-3 TRBD1
CASTLGGADEQYF TGTGCCAGCACCTTGGGAGGGGCGGACGAGCAGTACTTC TRBJ2-7 NA TRBV5-6 TRBD2
CSARDLATQYF TGCAGTGCTAGAGATCTGGCAACGCAGTATTTT TRBJ2-3 NA TRBV20-1 NA
CASSPGLASHEQYF TGCGCCAGCAGCCCAGGACTAGCCTCCCACGAGCAGTACTTC TRBJ2-7 NA TRBV4-3 TRBD2
CASSPFGGPMETQYF TGTGCCAGCAGCCCCTTCGGCGGCCCAATGGAGACCCAGTACTTC TRBJ2-5 NA TRBV6-5 NA
CASSPEAHEQYF TGTGCCAGCAGCCCGGAGGCTCACGAGCAGTACTTC TRBJ2-7 few TRBV28 NA
CATSDGGEGLQPQHF TGTGCCACCAGTGATGGCGGAGAGGGCCTTCAGCCCCAGCATTTT TRBJ1-5 few TRBV24-1 NA
CAWSPSGGYTEAFF TGTGCCTGGAGTCCTTCGGGTGGGTACACTGAAGCTTTCTTT TRBJ1-1 NA TRBV30 NA
CATRVDDSGGGYGYTF TGTGCCACCCGCGTTGACGACTCCGGCGGGGGATATGGCTACACCTTC TRBJ1-2 NA TRBV15 NA
CASSYSRGFADTQYF TGTGCCAGCAGTTACTCCCGGGGTTTTGCAGATACGCAGTATTTT TRBJ2-3 NA TRBV27 NA
CAWSVKTQFENIQYF TGTGCCTGGAGTGTCAAGACCCAATTCGAAAACATTCAGTACTTC TRBJ2-4 once TRBV30 NA
CATSDSGGIENEQFF TGTGCCACCAGTGATAGTGGGGGAATTGAGAATGAGCAGTTCTTC TRBJ2-1 NA TRBV24-1 NA
CASTETGGSGGYTF TGTGCCAGCACCGAGACAGGGGGTAGTGGTGGCTACACCTTC TRBJ1-2 NA TRBV7-2 TRBD1